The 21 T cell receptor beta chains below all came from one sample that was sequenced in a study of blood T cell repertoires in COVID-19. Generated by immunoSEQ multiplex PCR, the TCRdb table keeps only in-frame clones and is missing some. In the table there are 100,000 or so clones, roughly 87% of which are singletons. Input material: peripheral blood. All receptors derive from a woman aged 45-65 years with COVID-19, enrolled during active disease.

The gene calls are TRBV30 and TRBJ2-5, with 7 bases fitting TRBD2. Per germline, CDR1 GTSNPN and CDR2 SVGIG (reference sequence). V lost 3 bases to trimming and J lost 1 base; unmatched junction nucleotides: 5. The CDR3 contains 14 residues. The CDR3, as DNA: TGTGCCTGGAGCGGCGGGGGAGTCCAAGAGACCCAGTACTTC. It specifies CAWSGGGVQETQYF.

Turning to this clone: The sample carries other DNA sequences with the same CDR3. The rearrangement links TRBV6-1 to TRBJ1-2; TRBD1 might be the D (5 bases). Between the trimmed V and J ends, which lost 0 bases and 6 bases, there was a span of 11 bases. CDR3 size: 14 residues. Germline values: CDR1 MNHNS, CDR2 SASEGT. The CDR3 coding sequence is TGTGCCAGCAGTGAAGCGCGCGGGGGTGATGGCTACACCTTC. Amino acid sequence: CASSEARGGDGYTF.

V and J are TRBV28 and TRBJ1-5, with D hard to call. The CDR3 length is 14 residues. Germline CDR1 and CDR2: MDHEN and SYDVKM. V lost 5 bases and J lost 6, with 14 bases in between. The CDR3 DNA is TGTGCCAGCAGTCGAAGTAACCTGGCTCAGCCCCAGCATTTT. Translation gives CASSRSNLAQPQHF.

The CDR3 loop reads CASSVGQGSYNEQFF. The CDR3 nucleotides are TGTGCCAGCAGCGTAGGACAGGGCTCCTACAATGAGCAGTTCTTC. The chain is built from TRBV9 and TRBJ2-1; 7 nucleotides match TRBD1. CDR3 size: 15 residues. Looked up from germline, CDR1 is SGDLS and CDR2 is YYNGEE. Trimming cost V 0 bases and J 0 bases; bases outside gene matches: 0. The full variable domain, completed using reference TRBV9 and TRBJ2-1, is DSGVTQTPKHLITATGQRVTLRCSPRSGDLSVYWYQQSLDQGLQFLIQYYNGEERAKGNILERFSAQQFPDLHSELNLSSLELGDSALYFCASSVGQGSYNEQFFGPGTRLTVL.

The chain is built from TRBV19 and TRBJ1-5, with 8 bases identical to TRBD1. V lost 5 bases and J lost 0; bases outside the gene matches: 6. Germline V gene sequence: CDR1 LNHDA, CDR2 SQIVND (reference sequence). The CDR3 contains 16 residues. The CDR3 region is CASSQGTGRSNQPQHF. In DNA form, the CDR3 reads TGTGCCAGTAGTCAAGGGACAGGTCGTAGCAATCAGCCCCAGCATTTT.

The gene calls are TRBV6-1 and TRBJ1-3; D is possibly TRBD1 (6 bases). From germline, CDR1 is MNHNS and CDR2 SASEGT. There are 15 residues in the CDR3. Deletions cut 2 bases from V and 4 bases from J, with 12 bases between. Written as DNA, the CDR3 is TGTGCCAGCAGTGAACTCAGGGGTTCAGGAAACACCATATATTTT. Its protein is CASSELRGSGNTIYF.

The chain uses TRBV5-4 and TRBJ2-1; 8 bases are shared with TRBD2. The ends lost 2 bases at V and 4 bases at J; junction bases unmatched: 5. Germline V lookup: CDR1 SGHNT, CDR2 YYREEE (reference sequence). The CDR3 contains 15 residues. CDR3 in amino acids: CASSFRLATYNEQFF. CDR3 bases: TGTGCCAGCAGCTTTCGACTAGCGACATACAATGAGCAGTTCTTC.

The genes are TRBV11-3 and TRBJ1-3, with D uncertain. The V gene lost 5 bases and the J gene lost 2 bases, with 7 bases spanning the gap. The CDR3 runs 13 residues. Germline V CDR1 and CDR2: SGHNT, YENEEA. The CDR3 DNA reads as TGTGCCAGCAGCCTGGCAGCTGGAAACACCATATATTTT. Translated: CASSLAAGNTIYF.

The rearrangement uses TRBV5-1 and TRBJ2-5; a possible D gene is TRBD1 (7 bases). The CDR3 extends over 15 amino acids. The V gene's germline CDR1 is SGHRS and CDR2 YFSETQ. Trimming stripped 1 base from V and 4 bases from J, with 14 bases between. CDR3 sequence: CASSLYYRGGETQYF. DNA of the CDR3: TGCGCCAGCAGCTTGTACTACAGGGGAGGAGAGACCCAGTACTTC.

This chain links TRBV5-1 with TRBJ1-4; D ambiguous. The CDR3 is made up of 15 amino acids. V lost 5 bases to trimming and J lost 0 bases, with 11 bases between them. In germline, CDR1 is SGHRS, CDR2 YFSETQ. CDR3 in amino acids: CASRANLATNEKLFF. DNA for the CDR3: TGCGCCAGCAGAGCAAACTTAGCAACTAATGAAAAACTGTTTTTT.

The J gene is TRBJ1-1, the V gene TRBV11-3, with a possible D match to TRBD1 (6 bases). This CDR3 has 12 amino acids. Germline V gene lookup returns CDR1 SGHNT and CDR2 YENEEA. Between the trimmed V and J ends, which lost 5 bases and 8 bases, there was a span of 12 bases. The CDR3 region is CASSIQGPEAFF. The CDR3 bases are TGTGCCAGCAGCATACAGGGACCCGAAGCTTTCTTT.

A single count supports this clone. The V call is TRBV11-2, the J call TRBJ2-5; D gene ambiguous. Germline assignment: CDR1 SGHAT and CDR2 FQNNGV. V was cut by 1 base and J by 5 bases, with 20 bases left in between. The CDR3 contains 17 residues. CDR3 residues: CASSLARRLTNWETQYF. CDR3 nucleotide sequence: TGTGCCAGCAGCTTAGCCCGCAGACTCACGAACTGGGAGACCCAGTACTTC.

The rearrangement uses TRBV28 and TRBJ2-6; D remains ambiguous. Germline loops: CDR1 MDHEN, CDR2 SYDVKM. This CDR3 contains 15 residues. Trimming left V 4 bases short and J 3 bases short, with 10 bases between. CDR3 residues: CASSSPSSGANVLTF. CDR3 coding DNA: TGTGCCAGCAGTTCCCCTTCTAGTGGGGCCAACGTCCTGACTTTC. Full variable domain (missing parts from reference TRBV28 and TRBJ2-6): DVKVTQSSRYLVKRTGEKVFLECVQDMDHENMFWYRQDPGLGLRLIYFSYDVKMKEKGDIPEGYSVSREKKERFSLILESASTNQTSMYLCASSSPSSGANVLTFGAGSRLTVL.

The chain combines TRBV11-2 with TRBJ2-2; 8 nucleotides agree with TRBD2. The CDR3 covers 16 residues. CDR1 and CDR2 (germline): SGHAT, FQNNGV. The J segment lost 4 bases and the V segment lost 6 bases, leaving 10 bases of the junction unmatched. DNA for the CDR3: TGTGCCAGCAGTTACCCGACGGGACTAGGCACCGGGGAGCTGTTTTTT. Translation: CASSYPTGLGTGELFF.

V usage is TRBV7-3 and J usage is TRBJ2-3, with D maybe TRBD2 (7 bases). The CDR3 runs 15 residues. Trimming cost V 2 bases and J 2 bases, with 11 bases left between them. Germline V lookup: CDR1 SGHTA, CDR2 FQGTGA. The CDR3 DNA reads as TGTGCCAGCAGCTTAGGGGGGGCTTACACAGATACGCAGTATTTT. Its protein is CASSLGGAYTDTQYF.

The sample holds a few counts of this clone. Here the CDR3 reads CAWSGQGVAGELFF. CDR3 DNA: TGTGCCTGGAGTGGACAGGGGGTCGCCGGGGAGCTGTTTTTT. This chain links TRBV30 with TRBJ2-2; the match to TRBD1 covers 9 bases. The length of the CDR3 is 14 residues. Germline V gives CDR1 GTSNPN, CDR2 SVGIG (reference sequence). Trimming took 1 base from V and 6 from J; bases not matched to a gene: 3.

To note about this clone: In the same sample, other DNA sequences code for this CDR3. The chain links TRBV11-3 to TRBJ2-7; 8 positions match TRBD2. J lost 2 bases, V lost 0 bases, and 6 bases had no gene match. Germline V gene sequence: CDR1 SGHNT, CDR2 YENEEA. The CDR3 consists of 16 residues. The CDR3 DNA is TGTGCCAGCAGCTTAGATCTCGGAGCGGGGGCCTACGAGCAGTACTTC. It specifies CASSLDLGAGAYEQYF.

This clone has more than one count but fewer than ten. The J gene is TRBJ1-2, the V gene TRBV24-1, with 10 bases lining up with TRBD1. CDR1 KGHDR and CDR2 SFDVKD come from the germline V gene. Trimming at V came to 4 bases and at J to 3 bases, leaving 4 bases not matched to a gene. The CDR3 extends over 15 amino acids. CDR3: CATSDAGTGDYGYTF. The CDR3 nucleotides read TGTGCCACCAGTGACGCCGGGACAGGGGACTATGGCTACACCTTC.

CDR3 nucleotides: TGTGCCAGTAGTCCCGGGACAGAGTTTTACAATGAGCAGTTCTTC. This translates into CASSPGTEFYNEQFF. The chain joins TRBV19 to TRBJ2-1; TRBD1 aligns across 7 bases. V trimming: 5 bases; J trimming: 4 bases; junction bases outside the gene matches: 8. The CDR3 contains 15 residues. Germline V lookup: CDR1 LNHDA, CDR2 SQIVND (reference sequence).

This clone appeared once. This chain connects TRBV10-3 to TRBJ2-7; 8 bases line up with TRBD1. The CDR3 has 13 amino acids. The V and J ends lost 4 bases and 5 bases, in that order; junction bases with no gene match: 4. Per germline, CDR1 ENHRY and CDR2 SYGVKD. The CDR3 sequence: CAISVDRGNEQYF. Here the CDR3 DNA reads TGTGCCATCAGTGTAGACAGGGGTAACGAGCAGTACTTC.

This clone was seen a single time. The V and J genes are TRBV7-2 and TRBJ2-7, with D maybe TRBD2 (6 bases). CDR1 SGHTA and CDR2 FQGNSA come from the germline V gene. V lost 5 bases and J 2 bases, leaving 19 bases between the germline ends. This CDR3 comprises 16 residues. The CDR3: CASSNWAGTSPYEQYF. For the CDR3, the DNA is TGTGCCAGCAGCAACTGGGCCGGGACTTCCCCCTACGAGCAGTACTTC.